These 24 T cell receptor beta chains were all obtained from the same sample, sequenced in a study of T cells in Graves' hyperthyroidism and ophthalmopathy. Amplification of TCR beta CDR3 regions used RNA as the template. When the TCR CDR3 underwent first-round RT-PCR, the HTBI primer set was used. MiXCR, run by TCRdb on the multiplex PCR reads, gives a single entry per CDR3 protein. The sample records about 510,000 distinct CDR3 sequences, 46% being singletons. The sequencing input was peripheral blood or thyroid tissue (not recorded which). All receptors come from an adult woman with Graves' disease, either hyperthyroidism or ophthalmopathy (not recorded which).

This clonotype is a singleton in its sample. This chain links TRBV7-2 with TRBJ2-7, with a weak D call TRBD1 (6 bases). Germline CDR1 is SGHTA and CDR2 is FQGNSA. V was cut by 6 bases and J by 3 bases, with 15 bases left in between. CDR3 length: 14 residues. CDR3 DNA sequence: TGTGCCAGCAGAAGCGCAGGGGTGGGCTACGAGCAGTACTTC. Its translation: CASRSAGVGYEQYF.

This clonotype was found once. The CDR3 sequence is CASSPPHRDRNYEQYF. The CDR3 DNA follows: TGTGCCAGCAGCCCCCCCCACCGGGACAGGAACTACGAGCAGTACTTC. The rearrangement uses TRBV7-2 and TRBJ2-7, with 8 bases identical to TRBD1. Germline assignment: CDR1 SGHTA and CDR2 FQGNSA. V dropped 5 bases and J dropped 3; count of bases not matched to a gene: 12. CDR3 length equals 16 residues.

This clonotype was detected many times. V usage is TRBV11-2 and J usage is TRBJ2-2; D not resolved. Germline V gene data show CDR1 as SGHAT and CDR2 as FQNNGV. The V and J ends lost 5 bases and 6 bases respectively, with 10 bases between them. CDR3 length equals 13 residues. The CDR3 is CASSIQSAGELFF. CDR3 nucleotide sequence: TGTGCCAGCAGCATTCAATCGGCCGGGGAGCTGTTTTTT.

This clonotype was observed a few times. The chain combines TRBV5-1 with TRBJ1-2; D might be TRBD1 (5 bases). The V end was cut by 5 bases, the J end by 2 bases, with 13 bases between. Germline values: CDR1 SGHRS, CDR2 YFSETQ. The CDR3 runs to 14 residues. CDR3 coding DNA: TGCGCCAGCAGAGAATCGGACATGAACTATGGCTACACCTTC. Amino acid sequence: CASRESDMNYGYTF.

V is TRBV15 and J is TRBJ1-2; D might be TRBD1 (5 bases). Deletions cut 0 bases from V and 7 bases from J, with 21 bases between. CDR3 length equals 17 residues. CDR1 LNHNV and CDR2 YYDKDF come from the germline V gene (reference sequence). The CDR3 DNA is TGTGCCACCAGCAGAGACAGGGCGGTAATTCTATACTCTGGCTACACCTTC. Its translation is CATSRDRAVILYSGYTF.

The chain has TRBV2 and TRBJ2-5, with D uncertain. V was pared by 9 bases and J by 6 bases, with 17 bases between. The CDR3 spans 13 residues. Germline V gene lookup returns CDR1 SNHLY and CDR2 FYNNEI. The CDR3 DNA follows: TGTGCCAGTTATTTTCAGCTCCAGCAGACCCAGTACTTC. Protein: CASYFQLQQTQYF.

The chain combines TRBV5-4 with TRBJ2-7; tentative D call: TRBD2 (6 bases). The CDR3 contains 13 residues. V was pared by 0 bases and J by 6 bases, with 10 bases between. Germline V lookup: CDR1 SGHNT, CDR2 YYREEE (reference sequence). CDR3 DNA sequence: TGTGCCAGCAGCTTGGTCGGGAGAGGCGAGCAGTACTTC. Its translation is CASSLVGRGEQYF. Together with reference TRBV5-4 and TRBJ2-7, the CDR3 gives the full variable domain: ETGVTQSPTHLIKTRGQQVTLRCSSQSGHNTVSWYQQALGQGPQFIFQYYREEENGRGNFPPRFSGLQFPNYSSELNVNALELDDSALYLCASSLVGRGEQYFGPGTRLTVT.

CDR3 protein: CASSLAKALQGKAGGYTF. As DNA, the CDR3 is TGTGCCAGCAGCTTGGCTAAAGCCTTACAGGGGAAAGCTGGTGGCTACACCTTC. The gene calls are TRBV5-6 and TRBJ1-2; 7 nucleotides align to TRBD1. V shed 0 bases, J shed 7 bases, and the junction held 18 bases outside the gene matches. Germline-derived CDR1 and CDR2 are SGHDT and YYEEEE. The CDR3 has 18 amino acids.

This clonotype has just one count. This CDR3 is CASSPGTMDNSPLHF. The DNA for the CDR3 is TGCGCCAGCAGCCCGGGGACCATGGACAATTCACCCCTCCACTTT. The genes are TRBV5-1 and TRBJ1-6; possibly TRBD1 for D (5 bases). V lost 4 bases to trimming and J lost 7 bases, with 15 bases between them. Germline V gene data show CDR1 as SGHRS and CDR2 as YFSETQ. The CDR3 length is 15 residues.

This clonotype was counted at least ten times. The chain joins TRBV4-2 to TRBJ1-1, with unresolved D. The CDR3 runs 14 residues. Germline CDR1 reads LGHNA; CDR2 reads YNFKEQ. Trimming took 1 base from V and 1 from J, leaving 7 bases between them. The CDR3 bases are TGTGCCAGCAGCCAAGTTTCCGGGAACACTGAAGCTTTCTTT. This translates into CASSQVSGNTEAFF.

The chain joins TRBV15 to TRBJ1-2; D remains ambiguous. Germline values: CDR1 LNHNV, CDR2 YYDKDF (reference sequence). The V end was cut by 0 bases, the J end by 6 bases, with 11 bases between. The CDR3 has 14 amino acids. CDR3 DNA sequence: TGTGCCACCAGCAGAGAGTCCACAGAAGATGGCTACACCTTC. It translates to CATSRESTEDGYTF.

The V and J genes are TRBV24-1 and TRBJ1-6, with TRBD1 identical over 9 bases. With 5 bases clipped from V and 9 bases from J, the junction kept 4 bases outside the gene matches. In germline, CDR1 is KGHDR, CDR2 SFDVKD. The CDR3 totals 14 residues. The CDR3 nucleotides are TGTGCCACCAGTGGAACAGGGGGCTCTTCACCCCTCCACTTT. It codes for CATSGTGGSSPLHF.

The chain carries TRBV12-3 or TRBV12-4 and TRBJ1-6; D gene uncertain. Trimming removed 2 bases from V and 8 bases from J, with 13 bases in between. The CDR3 has 15 amino acids. The CDR3 bases are TGTGCCAGCAGTTTATCGGAAAGTAGGCATTCACCCCTCCACTTT. The encoded protein is CASSLSESRHSPLHF.

The V and J genes are TRBV20-1 and TRBJ2-7; 7 nucleotides line up with TRBD2. Germline loops: CDR1 DFQATT, CDR2 SNEGSKA (reference sequence). CDR3 length: 16 amino acids. Trimming at V came to 3 bases and at J to 0 bases, leaving 11 bases not matched to a gene. CDR3 protein: CSASRELAASSYEQYF. The CDR3 DNA is TGCAGTGCTAGTAGGGAGCTAGCGGCGAGCTCCTACGAGCAGTACTTC.

Many counts were recorded for this clonotype. The chain combines TRBV12-3 or TRBV12-4 with TRBJ1-3, with D possibly TRBD1 on 6 matching bases. The CDR3 totals 15 residues. V lost 4 bases and J 2 bases, leaving 12 bases between the germline ends. CDR3 amino acids: CASSSTGTTGNTIYF. CDR3 coding DNA: TGTGCCAGCAGTTCAACAGGGACAACTGGAAACACCATATATTTT.

There are many counts of this clonotype. The CDR3 DNA follows: TGTGCCAGCAGTCCCAGGGGGCCCAATCAGCCCCAGCATTTT. The encoded protein is CASSPRGPNQPQHF. The chain joins TRBV6-5 to TRBJ1-5; 8 bases match TRBD1. The CDR3 spans 14 residues. The germline V gene has CDR1 MNHEY and CDR2 SVGAGI. Germline trimming cut 5 bases from V and 3 bases from J; bases unmatched to any gene: 3.

This clonotype turned up a few times. J is TRBJ1-5 and V is TRBV19, with 7 nucleotides matching TRBD1. V gave up 9 bases and J gave up 4 bases; unmatched junction bases: 15. Per germline, CDR1 LNHDA and CDR2 SQIVND (reference sequence). This CDR3 comprises 16 residues. CDR3 sequence: CASSRSRTGFNQPQHF. CDR3 nucleotide sequence: TGTGCCAGCAGTCGATCAAGGACAGGTTTTAATCAGCCCCAGCATTTT. Drawing the rest from reference TRBV19 and TRBJ1-5, the complete variable domain is DGGITQSPKYLFRKEGQNVTLSCEQNLNHDAMYWYRQDPGQGLRLIYYSQIVNDFQKGDIAEGYSVSREKKESFPLTVTSAQKNPTAFYLCASSRSRTGFNQPQHFGDGTRLSIL.

V is TRBV7-2 and J is TRBJ1-1; no firm D call. Between the trimmed V and J ends, which lost 5 bases and 6 bases, there was a span of 16 bases. Germline loops: CDR1 SGHTA, CDR2 FQGNSA. This CDR3 region has 14 residues. In DNA, the CDR3 is TGTGCCAGCAGCCGAGGGTTTACGAAGGCTGAAGCTTTCTTT. It codes for CASSRGFTKAEAFF.

The V call is TRBV25-1, the J call TRBJ1-2; 7 nucleotides agree with TRBD1. V lost 3 bases, J lost 8 bases, and 6 bases stayed unmatched. The CDR3 is made up of 13 amino acids. Germline loops: CDR1 MGHDK, CDR2 SYGVNS. The CDR3 sequence is CASSDDRDMGYTF. In DNA, the CDR3 is TGTGCCAGCAGTGACGACAGGGACATGGGCTACACCTTC.

This clonotype was picked up many times. The rearrangement joins TRBV20-1 to TRBJ1-5; weak D call: TRBD1 (5 bases). V dropped 6 bases and J dropped 4 bases, with 19 bases sitting between them. The CDR3 has 15 amino acids. The germline gives CDR1 DFQATT, CDR2 SNEGSKA (reference sequence). CDR3 protein: CSARRGVNRNQPQHF. The CDR3 coding sequence is TGCAGTGCACGAAGAGGGGTGAACCGGAATCAGCCCCAGCATTTT.

J is TRBJ1-1 and V is TRBV7-8; 8 bases map to TRBD1. The CDR3 runs 17 residues. Trimming took 1 base from V and 4 from J; bases not matched to a gene: 11. CDR1 and CDR2 from the germline V gene are SGHVS and FQNEAQ. The DNA for the CDR3 is TGTGCCAGCAGCTTAGTAGGTGGCAGGGGGCCCAGCACTGAAGCTTTCTTT. Amino acid sequence: CASSLVGGRGPSTEAFF.

For this clonotype: A single base separates this from a much larger clone, so it may be a read error. The genes are TRBV7-9 and TRBJ1-3; possible D gene TRBD1, 6 bases. CDR3 size: 17 residues. The germline V gene encodes CDR1 SEHNR and CDR2 FQNEAQ (reference sequence). Here the CDR3 reads CASSQSLDRSVGNTTYF. CDR3 nucleotide sequence: TGTGCCAGCAGCCAATCGCTGGACAGATCTGTTGGAAACACCACATATTTT.

This clonotype has only a few counts. The chain recombines TRBV7-2 with TRBJ1-5, with a tentative D call TRBD1 (5 bases). The CDR3 is 14 amino acids. The germline V gene has CDR1 SGHTA and CDR2 FQGNSA. V dropped 4 bases and J dropped 3 bases, with 10 bases sitting between them. CDR3 DNA sequence: TGTGCCAGCAGCTCGCCAGGGACCAATCAGCCCCAGCATTTT. As protein: CASSSPGTNQPQHF.

There are many counts of this clonotype. This chain connects TRBV20-1 to TRBJ2-7; 7 bases map to TRBD2. From germline, CDR1 is DFQATT and CDR2 SNEGSKA (reference sequence). The V and J ends lost 1 base and 4 bases, in that order; junction bases with no gene match: 10. The CDR3 has 15 amino acids. CDR3 DNA sequence: TGCAGTGCTAGAGCAAGGCGGGAGTTAACGTACGAGCAGTACTTC. This codes for CSARARRELTYEQYF.